Reported below is one T cell receptor beta chain. This entry comes from a study of blood T cell repertoires in COVID-19. Clones were read by immunoSEQ multiplex PCR, and TCRdb kept only the in-frame ones, dropping some. The sample contains fewer than 200,000 clones, around 87% of which appear only once. CDR1 and CDR2 (germline): MDHEN, SYDVKM. CDR3 length: 14 residues. V shed 10 bases, J shed 8 bases, and the junction held 13 bases outside the gene matches. This receptor was identified in a man aged 40-55 years with active or convalescent COVID-19. Sequences were obtained from peripheral blood. The gene calls are TRBV28 and TRBJ1-5; 8 nucleotides match TRBD1. This CDR3 is CANQAAGGHEPQHF. CDR3 bases: TGTGCCAACCAGGCGGCAGGGGGCCATGAGCCCCAGCATTTT.